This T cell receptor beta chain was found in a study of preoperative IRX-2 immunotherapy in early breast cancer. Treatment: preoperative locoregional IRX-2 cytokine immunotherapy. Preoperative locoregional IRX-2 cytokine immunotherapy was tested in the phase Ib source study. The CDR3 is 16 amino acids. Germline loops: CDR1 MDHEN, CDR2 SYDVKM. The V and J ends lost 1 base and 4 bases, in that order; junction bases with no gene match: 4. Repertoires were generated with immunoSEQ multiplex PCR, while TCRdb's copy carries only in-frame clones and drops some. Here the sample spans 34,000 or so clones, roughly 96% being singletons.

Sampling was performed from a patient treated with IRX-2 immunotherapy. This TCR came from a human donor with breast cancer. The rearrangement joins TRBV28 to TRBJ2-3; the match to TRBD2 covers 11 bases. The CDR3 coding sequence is TGTGCCAGCAGTTTATTAGCGGGAGGGGCCGCAGATACGCAGTATTTT. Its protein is CASSLLAGGAADTQYF.